This T cell receptor beta chain was retrieved from a study of OX40 agonist ivuxolimab in advanced cancers. At the level of the study: The patients received ivuxolimab by intravenous route every 2 weeks at 0.01 to 10 mg/kg. The dose-escalation group included hepatocellular carcinoma, melanoma, renal cell carcinoma and head and neck cancer.

In this sample, this clone turned up once. Its antigen is not known. The CDR3 extends over 14 amino acids. Germline values: CDR1 SGHDT, CDR2 YYEEEE. The trim removed 4 bases at V and 2 bases at J, leaving 4 bases unmatched. Method: immunoSEQ multiplex PCR; TCRdb's copy keeps in-frame clones and lacks some. The sample shows tens of thousands of clones, about 87% of them seen only once. Regarding the study as a whole: In the 0.1 to 3.0 mg/kg range, CD4+ and CD8+ blood T cells had expanded clonally by week 6. Relative to CD4+, CD8+ T cells held more expanded clones on average.

The gene calls are TRBV5-6 and TRBJ1-2, with 8 bases that match TRBD1. This material consisted of CD4+ or CD8+ T cells sorted from blood, taken in a trial of the OX40 agonist ivuxolimab. The clonotype comes from an adult with an advanced solid tumor such as melanoma, head and neck, liver or kidney cancer. DNA of the CDR3: TGTGCCAGCAGCCCCGGACAGGGCAACTATGGCTACACCTTC. This translates into CASSPGQGNYGYTF. The full variable domain, in which reference TRBV5-6 and TRBJ1-2 provide the parts outside the CDR3, is DAGVTQSPTHLIKTRGQQVTLRCSPKSGHDTVSWYQQALGQGPQFIFQYYEEEERQRGNFPDRFSGHQFPNYSSELNVNALLLGDSALYLCASSPGQGNYGYTFGSGTRLTVV.